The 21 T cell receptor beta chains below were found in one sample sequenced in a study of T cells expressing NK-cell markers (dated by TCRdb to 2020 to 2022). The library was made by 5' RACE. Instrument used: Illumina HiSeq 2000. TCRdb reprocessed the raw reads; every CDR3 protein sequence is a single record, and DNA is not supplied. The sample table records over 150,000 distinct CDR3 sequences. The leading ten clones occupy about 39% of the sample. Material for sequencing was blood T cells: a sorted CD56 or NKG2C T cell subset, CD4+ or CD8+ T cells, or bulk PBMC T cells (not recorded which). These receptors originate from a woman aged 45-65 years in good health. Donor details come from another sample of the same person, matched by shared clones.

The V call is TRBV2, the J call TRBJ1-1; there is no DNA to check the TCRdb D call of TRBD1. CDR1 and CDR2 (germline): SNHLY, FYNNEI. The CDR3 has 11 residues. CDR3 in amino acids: CASDGMSEAFF.

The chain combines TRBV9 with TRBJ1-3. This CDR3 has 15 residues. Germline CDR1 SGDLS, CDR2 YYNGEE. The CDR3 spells CASSVESGSGNTIYF.

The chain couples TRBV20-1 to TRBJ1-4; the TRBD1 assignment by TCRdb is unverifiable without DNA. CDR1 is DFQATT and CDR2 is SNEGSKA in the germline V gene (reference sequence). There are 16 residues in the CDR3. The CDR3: CSARETGGRFNEKLFF.

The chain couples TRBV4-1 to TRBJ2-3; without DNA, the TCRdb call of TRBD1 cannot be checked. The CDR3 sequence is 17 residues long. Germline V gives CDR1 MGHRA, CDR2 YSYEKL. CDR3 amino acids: CASSQAEYGGSTDTQYF.

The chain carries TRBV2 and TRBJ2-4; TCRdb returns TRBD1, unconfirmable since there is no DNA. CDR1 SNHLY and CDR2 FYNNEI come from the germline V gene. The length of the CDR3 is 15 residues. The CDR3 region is CASSDWQLGGNIQYF.

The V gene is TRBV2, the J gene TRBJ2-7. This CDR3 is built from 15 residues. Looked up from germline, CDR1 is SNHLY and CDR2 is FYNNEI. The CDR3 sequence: CASSEGLADSYEQYF.

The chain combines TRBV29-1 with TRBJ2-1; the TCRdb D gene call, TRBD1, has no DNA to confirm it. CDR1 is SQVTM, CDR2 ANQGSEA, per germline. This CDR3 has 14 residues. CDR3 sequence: CSVKRQGLGNEQFF.

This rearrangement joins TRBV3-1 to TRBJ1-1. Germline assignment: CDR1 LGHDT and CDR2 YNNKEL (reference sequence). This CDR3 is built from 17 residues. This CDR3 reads CASSQDAGWGANTEAFF.

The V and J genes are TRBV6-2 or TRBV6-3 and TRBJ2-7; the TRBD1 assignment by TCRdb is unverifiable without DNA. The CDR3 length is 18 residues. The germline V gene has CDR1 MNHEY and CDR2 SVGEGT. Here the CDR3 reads CASSYTPAGTGNSYEQYF.

CDR3 sequence reads: CSALFGGTSGFTDTQYF. The rearrangement joins TRBV20-1 to TRBJ2-3; TCRdb proposes TRBD2, but this gene call is untestable without DNA. From germline, CDR1 is DFQATT and CDR2 SNEGSKA (reference sequence). The CDR3 totals 17 residues.

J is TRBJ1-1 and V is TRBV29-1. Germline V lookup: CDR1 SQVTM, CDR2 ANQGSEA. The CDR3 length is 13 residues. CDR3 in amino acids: CSVVAAMNTEAFF. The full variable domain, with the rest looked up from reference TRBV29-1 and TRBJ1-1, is SAVISQKPSRDICQRGTSLTIQCQVDSQVTMMFWYRQQPGQSLTLIATANQGSEATYESGFVIDKFPISRPNLTFSTLTVSNMSPEDSSIYLCSVVAAMNTEAFFGQGTRLTVV.

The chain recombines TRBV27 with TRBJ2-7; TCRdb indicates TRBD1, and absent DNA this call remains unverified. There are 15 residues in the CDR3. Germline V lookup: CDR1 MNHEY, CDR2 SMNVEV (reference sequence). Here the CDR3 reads CASGGRGSVGYEQYF.

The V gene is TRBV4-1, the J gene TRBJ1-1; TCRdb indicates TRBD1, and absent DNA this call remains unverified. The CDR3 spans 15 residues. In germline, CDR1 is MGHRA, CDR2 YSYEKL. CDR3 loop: CASSPPGGGNTEAFF.

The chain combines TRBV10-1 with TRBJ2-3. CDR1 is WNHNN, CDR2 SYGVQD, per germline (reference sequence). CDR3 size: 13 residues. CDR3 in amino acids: CASSSRGSDTQYF.

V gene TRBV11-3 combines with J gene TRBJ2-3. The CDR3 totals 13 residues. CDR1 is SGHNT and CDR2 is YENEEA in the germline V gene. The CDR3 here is CASSGIVTDTQYF.

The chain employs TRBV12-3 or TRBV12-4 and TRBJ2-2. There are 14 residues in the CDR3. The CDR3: CASSFTTGTGELFF.

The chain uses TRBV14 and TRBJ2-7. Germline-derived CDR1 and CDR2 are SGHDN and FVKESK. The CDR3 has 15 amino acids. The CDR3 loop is CASSQDEALPYEQYF.

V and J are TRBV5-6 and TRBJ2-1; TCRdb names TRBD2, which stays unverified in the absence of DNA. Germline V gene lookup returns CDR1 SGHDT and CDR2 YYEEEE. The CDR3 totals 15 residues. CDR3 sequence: CASSLVLAGVDEQFF.

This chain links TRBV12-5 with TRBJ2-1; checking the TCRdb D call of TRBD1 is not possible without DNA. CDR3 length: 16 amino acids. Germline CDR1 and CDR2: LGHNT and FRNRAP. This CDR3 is CASGLAGQGAYNEQFF.

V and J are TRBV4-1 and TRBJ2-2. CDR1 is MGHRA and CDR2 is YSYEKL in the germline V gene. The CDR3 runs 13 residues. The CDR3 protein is CASSQKDTGELFF.

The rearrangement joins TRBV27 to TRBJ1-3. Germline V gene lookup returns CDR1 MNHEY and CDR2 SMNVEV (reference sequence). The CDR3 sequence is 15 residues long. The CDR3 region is CASRLGQGSGNTIYF.